Below are 6 T cell receptor beta chains sequenced from a single sample in a study of T cells in Graves' hyperthyroidism and ophthalmopathy. From RNA transcripts, TCR beta CDR3 regions were amplified. First-round RT-PCR of the TCR CDR3 relied on the HTBI primer set. TCRdb redid the calling of the multiplex PCR reads with MiXCR, one entry per CDR3 protein. The repertoire includes about 690,000 distinct CDR3 sequences, 15% to 20% of them detected once, and 15% to 19% sits in the top ten. The sequenced material came from blood. The receptor set was obtained from a man aged 45-60 years with Graves' hyperthyroidism.

This clonotype has a count of ten or more. The genes are TRBV10-3 and TRBJ2-7, with D possibly matching TRBD2 (6 bases). The germline V and J ends were trimmed by 4 bases and 2 bases, with 9 bases remaining between them. The CDR3 runs 13 residues. Per germline, CDR1 ENHRY and CDR2 SYGVKD. The CDR3 spells CAISVGEAYEQYF. CDR3 DNA sequence: TGTGCCATCAGTGTAGGGGAGGCCTACGAGCAGTACTTC.

This clonotype appeared once. The rearrangement uses TRBV4-1 and TRBJ1-6; D perhaps matches TRBD1 (6 bases). Trimming cost V 4 bases and J 9 bases, with 13 bases left between them. The CDR3 sequence is 14 residues long. Per germline, CDR1 MGHRA and CDR2 YSYEKL. The CDR3 spells CASSPRTVGSPLHF. Written as DNA, the CDR3 is TGCGCCAGCAGCCCGCGGACAGTTGGTTCACCCCTCCACTTT.

The chain combines TRBV6-2 or TRBV6-3 with TRBJ1-2; weak D call: TRBD1 (5 bases). Trimming took off 6 bases at V and 0 bases at J, with 14 bases between the two ends. Germline lookup yields CDR1 MNHEY and CDR2 SVGEGT. The CDR3 contains 15 residues. The CDR3 protein is CASSQDRDSNYGYTF. The DNA for the CDR3 is TGTGCCAGCAGCCAAGATCGGGACTCTAACTATGGCTACACCTTC.

This clonotype was seen at least ten times. The chain joins TRBV11-2 to TRBJ2-2, with a possible D match to TRBD1 (5 bases). V was clipped by 4 bases and J by 0 bases, with 9 bases between them. The length of the CDR3 is 15 residues. CDR1 and CDR2 from the germline V gene are SGHAT and FQNNGV. CDR3 loop: CASSSGSSNTGELFF. DNA of the CDR3: TGTGCCAGCAGCTCAGGGTCGTCGAACACCGGGGAGCTGTTTTTT.

This clonotype was counted ten times or more. The rearrangement joins TRBV10-3 to TRBJ2-7, with TRBD1 matching 7 bases. CDR1 and CDR2 (germline): ENHRY, SYGVKD. Trimming removed 3 bases from V and 1 base from J; junction bases left unmatched: 6. The CDR3 has 15 amino acids. Here the CDR3 reads CAISDPGTASYEQYF. In nucleotides, the CDR3 is TGTGCCATCAGTGACCCCGGGACAGCTTCCTACGAGCAGTACTTC.

This clonotype has more than one count but fewer than ten. The chain joins TRBV6-2 or TRBV6-3 to TRBJ2-2; TRBD2 agrees at 7 bases. Germline CDR1 is MNHEY and CDR2 is SVGEGT. The CDR3 extends over 14 amino acids. V trimming: 7 bases; J trimming: 3 bases; junction bases outside the gene matches: 5. This CDR3 is CASTRGGDTGELFF. CDR3 nucleotides: TGTGCCAGCACCCGGGGAGGGGACACCGGGGAGCTGTTTTTT.